What follows are 23 T cell receptor beta chains derived from one specimen sequenced in a study of CXCR3-negative and CXCR3-positive naive CD8 T cells. Via 5' RACE with UMI labels, TRB cDNA libraries were prepared. TCRdb reworked the 5' RACE reads into one entry per CDR3 protein, no DNA. Its listing shows 130,000 or so distinct CDR3 sequences. Input material: naive CXCR3- CD8+ T cells from blood. As for subset: CD45RO-CCR7+CD27+CD95- naive CD8+ T cells lacking CXCR3 (TNR3-). These receptors all come from a human donor in good health. Some clones in this sample may be carry-over from other donors' samples.

The chain joins TRBV6-2 or TRBV6-3 to TRBJ2-1; TCRdb picks TRBD1, but there is no DNA to check that call. Germline V lookup: CDR1 MNHEY, CDR2 SVGEGT. This CDR3 spans 15 amino acids. The CDR3 here is CASSYLQGDYNEQFF.

The V call is TRBV2, the J call TRBJ2-7; TCRdb names TRBD1, which stays unverified in the absence of DNA. The CDR3 is 14 residues long. Germline V CDR1 and CDR2: SNHLY, FYNNEI. CDR3 in amino acids: CASSEARGGREQYF.

The rearrangement joins TRBV5-1 to TRBJ2-7. The CDR3 has 14 residues. Germline V gene lookup returns CDR1 SGHRS and CDR2 YFSETQ. This CDR3 is CASSLLGDYYEQYF.

This chain uses TRBV28 with TRBJ2-7; TCRdb returns TRBD2, unconfirmable since there is no DNA. The CDR3 extends over 14 amino acids. The germline V gene encodes CDR1 MDHEN and CDR2 SYDVKM. This chain's CDR3 is CASSQGLADYEQYF.

The chain joins TRBV20-1 to TRBJ2-7; TCRdb's D gene call, TRBD2, goes unchecked for lack of DNA. Germline-derived CDR1 and CDR2 are DFQATT and SNEGSKA (reference sequence). There are 15 residues in the CDR3. This chain's CDR3 is CSARDITGTDYEQYF.

The J gene is TRBJ2-7, the V gene TRBV3-1. The germline V gene has CDR1 LGHDT and CDR2 YNNKEL (reference sequence). The CDR3 loop spans 13 amino acids. The CDR3 is CASSHSLMFEQYF.

The chain combines TRBV7-9 with TRBJ2-5; the TCRdb call, TRBD1, lacks DNA for checking. This CDR3 region has 14 residues. CDR1 is SEHNR, CDR2 FQNEAQ, per germline (reference sequence). The CDR3 protein is CASSPRVHQETQYF.

V usage is TRBV29-1 and J usage is TRBJ1-2; the D gene TCRdb calls, TRBD1, cannot be checked with no DNA. This CDR3 comprises 12 residues. Germline-derived CDR1 and CDR2 are SQVTM and ANQGSEA. The CDR3 protein is CSVEQGYYGYTF.

The genes are TRBV6-2 or TRBV6-3 and TRBJ2-3. This CDR3 has 11 amino acids. Per the germline V gene, CDR1 is MNHEY and CDR2 is SVGEGT. CDR3 in amino acids: CASSYVDTQYF.

V usage is TRBV5-1 and J usage is TRBJ2-2. CDR3 length equals 13 residues. Germline loops: CDR1 SGHRS, CDR2 YFSETQ. This CDR3 reads CASSLAPTGELFF.

This chain joins TRBV7-9 and TRBJ2-1; the D call from TCRdb, TRBD1, cannot be confirmed without DNA. CDR1 and CDR2 (germline): SEHNR, FQNEAQ (reference sequence). The CDR3 extends over 16 amino acids. CDR3 amino acids: CASSLYQGGSYNEQFF. Full variable domain (remainder filled in from reference TRBV7-9 and TRBJ2-1): DTGVSQNPRHKITKRGQNVTFRCDPISEHNRLYWYRQTLGQGPEFLTYFQNEAQLEKSRLLSDRFSAERPKGSFSTLEIQRTEQGDSAMYLCASSLYQGGSYNEQFFGPGTRLTVL.

The chain combines TRBV7-9 with TRBJ2-7; checking the TCRdb D call of TRBD1 is not possible without DNA. Looked up from germline, CDR1 is SEHNR and CDR2 is FQNEAQ (reference sequence). The CDR3 extends over 13 amino acids. CDR3 region: CASSGTESYEQYF.

The chain has TRBV29-1 and TRBJ1-2; the TRBD1 assignment by TCRdb is unverifiable without DNA. Per the germline V gene, CDR1 is SQVTM and CDR2 is ANQGSEA. This CDR3 region has 12 residues. The CDR3 loop is CSVLRGYYGYTF.

V usage is TRBV6-6 and J usage is TRBJ2-5. The CDR3 has 13 residues. Germline assignment: CDR1 MNHNY and CDR2 SVGAGI (reference sequence). The CDR3 region is CASSSSIAETQYF.

This chain connects TRBV7-3 to TRBJ1-1. CDR1 is SGHTA and CDR2 is FQGTGA in the germline V gene. This CDR3 has 13 residues. CDR3 region: CASSHGTGDEAFF.

The rearrangement joins TRBV11-2 to TRBJ2-7; the TCRdb D gene call, TRBD2, has no DNA to confirm it. CDR3 size: 16 residues. The germline V gene has CDR1 SGHAT and CDR2 FQNNGV. CDR3 residues: CASSLGVRDSDYEQYF.

The chain has TRBV5-1 and TRBJ1-2. The CDR3 is made up of 16 amino acids. The germline CDR1 and CDR2 sequences are SGHRS and YFSETQ. CDR3: CASSWGHINSDYGYTF.

The chain recombines TRBV29-1 with TRBJ2-7; checking the TCRdb D call of TRBD1 is not possible without DNA. The CDR3 has 15 amino acids. Germline-derived CDR1 and CDR2 are SQVTM and ANQGSEA. CDR3 region: CSVVHNNRGRYEQYF.

The chain employs TRBV5-1 and TRBJ2-3; the TCRdb D gene call, TRBD2, has no DNA to confirm it. The germline CDR1 and CDR2 sequences are SGHRS and YFSETQ. The CDR3 contains 15 residues. The CDR3 reads CASSEVAGVRDTQYF.

The chain has TRBV6-5 and TRBJ2-7; TCRdb proposes TRBD1, but this gene call is untestable without DNA. The CDR3 loop spans 15 amino acids. Germline CDR1 reads MNHEY; CDR2 reads SVGAGI. This chain's CDR3 is CASSYMGQGFYEQYF.

CDR3 residues: CSVIEQGSPTNQPQHF. V gene TRBV29-1 combines with J gene TRBJ1-5; TCRdb picks TRBD1, but there is no DNA to check that call. Germline CDR1 is SQVTM and CDR2 is ANQGSEA. The CDR3 sequence is 16 residues long. Complete variable domain (other parts from reference TRBV29-1 and TRBJ1-5): SAVISQKPSRDICQRGTSLTIQCQVDSQVTMMFWYRQQPGQSLTLIATANQGSEATYESGFVIDKFPISRPNLTFSTLTVSNMSPEDSSIYLCSVIEQGSPTNQPQHFGDGTRLSIL.

J is TRBJ2-5 and V is TRBV13; TCRdb's D gene call, TRBD1, goes unchecked for lack of DNA. The CDR3 is 13 amino acids. Per germline, CDR1 PRHDT and CDR2 FYEKMQ (reference sequence). The CDR3 protein is CASSRPTEETQYF.

This chain uses TRBV19 with TRBJ2-7; TCRdb indicates TRBD1, and absent DNA this call remains unverified. The CDR3 extends over 13 amino acids. The germline V gene encodes CDR1 LNHDA and CDR2 SQIVND (reference sequence). CDR3: CASGQGAGSEQYF.